This T cell receptor beta chain was sequenced in a study of CD8 T cells in ankylosing spondylitis. The study's findings and limits: Reactive arthritis synovial fluid and blood previously showed some of these motif variants. Characteristic, it appeared, of ankylosing spondylitis blood was a TCR beta motif of eight highly homologous variants. Disease-linked clones reportedly showed significant enrichment in matched ankylosing spondylitis synovial fluid.

From germline, CDR1 is MNHEY and CDR2 SMNVEV (reference sequence). V dropped 3 bases and J dropped 3 bases, with 15 bases sitting between them. This CDR3 comprises 15 residues. Worth noting for this clonotype: Its matching antigen is unknown.

Molecular-barcoded quantitative 5'-RACE produced these TCR beta libraries. MiXCR was run by TCRdb on the 5' RACE reads, yielding one entry per CDR3 protein. The sample consists of fewer than 200,000 distinct CDR3 sequences, approximately 9% of them appearing once. The J gene is TRBJ2-7, the V gene TRBV27; TRBD1 or TRBD2 may be the D gene (5 bases each). The receptor was isolated from a female donor with ankylosing spondylitis or in good health (not recorded which). Sequenced: blood, either unsorted or a sorted T cell fraction (not recorded which). The CDR3 here is CASSLSGTTYYEQYF. As DNA, the CDR3 is TGTGCCAGCAGTTTGTCCGGGACCACATACTACGAGCAGTACTTC.